This T cell receptor beta chain came from a study of post-analysis software for immune sequencing data. From germline, CDR1 is SGHRS and CDR2 YFSETQ. The germline V and J ends were trimmed by 0 bases and 5 bases, with 10 bases remaining between them. This CDR3 spans 14 amino acids. Overall study findings and caveats: Multiple sclerosis patients had significantly lower normalized Chao1 diversity than controls. Analysis by F measure revealed that same-batch samples clustered strongly together. There were a handful of TRBV segments more frequent in patients than controls, and TRBV5-6, TRBV5-1 and TRBV20-1 were among them.

Worth noting for this clonotype: Its specificity is unknown.

Unique molecular identifiers had been added to the TCR beta cDNA libraries. The source material, roughly 0.9 to 11 million T cells, gave rise to 500,000 or so cDNA molecules. TCRdb re-called the PCR reads through MiXCR, storing one row per CDR3 protein. The sample yields about 820,000 distinct CDR3 sequences, about 50% seen once. Sequencing was performed on blood. This clonotype was obtained from a girl between 10 and 17 years old with multiple sclerosis. The chain carries TRBV5-1 and TRBJ2-3; tentative D call: TRBD1 (5 bases). CDR3 region: CASSLGPQGDTQYF. The CDR3 DNA reads TGCGCCAGCAGCTTGGGTCCCCAGGGAGATACGCAGTATTTT.